A single sample gave rise to the 10 T cell receptor beta chains below, sequenced in a study of blood T cell repertoires in COVID-19. Profiling relied on immunoSEQ multiplex PCR, and the TCRdb table lists in-frame clones only, not all of them. Counted here are 300,000 to 400,000 clones, 85% to 90% occurring once; the ten biggest clones make up 0.9% to 1.5%. The sequenced material came from PBMCs or T cells enriched from blood (not recorded which). These TCRs come from a woman aged 18-30 years who had recovered from COVID-19.

This clone was detected only a few times. The genes are TRBV10-3 and TRBJ1-2, with 7 bases lining up with TRBD1. The V and J ends lost 5 bases and 4 bases, in that order; junction bases with no gene match: 4. The germline V gene has CDR1 ENHRY and CDR2 SYGVKD. The CDR3 is made up of 13 amino acids. CDR3 residues: CAISPGTVYGYTF. CDR3 DNA sequence: TGTGCCATCAGTCCCGGGACAGTCTATGGCTACACCTTC.

This chain connects TRBV12-3 or TRBV12-4 to TRBJ1-1, with D hard to call. The CDR3 totals 13 residues. Trimming left V 0 bases short and J 5 bases short, with 7 bases between. The CDR3 DNA sequence: TGTGCCAGCAGTTTAGCAACTCGGACTGAAGCTTTCTTT. Residues: CASSLATRTEAFF.

V gene TRBV30 combines with J gene TRBJ1-1; D remains unclear. The CDR3 spans 13 residues. CDR1 is GTSNPN, CDR2 SVGIG, per germline (reference sequence). Trimming stripped 8 bases from V and 0 bases from J, with 13 bases between. The CDR3 bases are TGTGCCCATTCCTGGAGTATGAACACTGAAGCTTTCTTT. This codes for CAHSWSMNTEAFF. Based on the CDR3 plus reference TRBV30 and TRBJ1-1, the full variable domain is SQTIHQWPATLVQPVGSPLSLECTVEGTSNPNLYWYRQAAGRGLQLLFYSVGIGQISSEVPQNLSASRPQDRQFILSSKKLLLSDSGFYLCAHSWSMNTEAFFGQGTRLTVV.

The rearrangement joins TRBV12-2 to TRBJ1-4. TRBV12-2 is marked as a pseudogene. This CDR3 has 15 residues. Here the CDR3 reads CASRVTLGGGEKLFF. The CDR3 DNA reads as TGTGCAAGTCGGGTAACTCTGGGGGGAGGAGAAAAACTGTTTTTT.

This clone was seen a handful of times. The V call is TRBV10-1, the J call TRBJ1-1; D ambiguous. Germline CDR1 is WNHNN and CDR2 is SYGVQD (reference sequence). V lost 6 bases to trimming and J lost 1 base, with 15 bases between them. The CDR3 spans 15 residues. CDR3 bases: TGCGCCAGCAGCAGCAGGCTTTCCCGGAACACTGAAGCTTTCTTT. It codes for CASSSRLSRNTEAFF.

The table lists this clone with a count of one. The chain combines TRBV4-3 with TRBJ2-6, with D possibly being TRBD2 (5 bases). The CDR3 covers 18 residues. Germline V lookup: CDR1 LGHNA, CDR2 YSLEER. Trimming took off 0 bases at V and 0 bases at J, with 12 bases between the two ends. The CDR3 here is CASSQDRFGVSGANVLTF. The CDR3 coding sequence is TGCGCCAGCAGCCAAGATAGGTTCGGGGTCTCTGGGGCCAACGTCCTGACTTTC.

The chain combines TRBV20-1 with TRBJ1-2, with D unresolved. The CDR3 extends over 11 amino acids. Germline values: CDR1 DFQATT, CDR2 SNEGSKA (reference sequence). Here the CDR3 reads CSTHTGSGYTF. In DNA, the CDR3 is TGCAGCACCCATACGGGATCTGGCTACACCTTC.

The chain has TRBV7-2 and TRBJ1-1; weak D call: TRBD1 (5 bases). CDR1 is SGHTA, CDR2 FQGNSA, per germline. Between the trimmed V and J ends, which lost 5 bases and 4 bases, there was a span of 11 bases. CDR3 length: 13 amino acids. The CDR3 region is CASSRSGGTEAFF. The CDR3 DNA reads TGTGCCAGCAGCCGAAGCGGGGGCACTGAAGCTTTCTTT.

The chain has TRBV5-4 and TRBJ1-2; perhaps TRBD1 as D (6 bases). The CDR3 spans 16 residues. Trimming pared 0 bases from V and 4 bases from J, leaving 16 bases between. The germline CDR1 and CDR2 sequences are SGHNT and YYREEE (reference sequence). The CDR3 bases are TGTGCCAGCAGCTTGGTCGGCCAGGGGTCGGGCTATGGCTACACCTTC. Amino acid sequence: CASSLVGQGSGYGYTF.

This clone was picked up one time. This chain joins TRBV28 and TRBJ2-3; possibly TRBD1 for D (7 bases). The CDR3 extends over 15 amino acids. Germline V lookup: CDR1 MDHEN, CDR2 SYDVKM. The V end lost 7 bases, the J end lost 4 bases, and 18 bases lay between the germline ends. CDR3 loop: CASNLTGRRADTQYF. The CDR3, as DNA: TGTGCCAGCAACCTGACAGGGAGGCGAGCAGATACGCAGTATTTT.